The rows below give T cell receptor beta chains drawn from one sample of a study of long-term antiretroviral therapy in people with HIV. Method: immunoSEQ multiplex PCR; TCRdb's copy keeps in-frame clones and lacks some. This table has tens of thousands of clones, roughly 85% appearing once. Sample: unsorted PBMCs, taken 0.8 years before starting antiretroviral therapy. These receptors all come from a man between 18 and 35 years old with HIV. Each CDR3 is given with its conserved first and last residue. D genes are given only for firm matches. Clone size appears in some rows only: once, few, many, or a class for an expanded clone.

J,D,size,V,DNA,CDR3
TRBJ2-7,TRBD2,NA,TRBV11-1,TGTGCCAGCAGCCGCTGGGTCCCTGCGGGACTAGCGGGTACCTACGAGCAGTACTTC,CASSRWVPAGLAGTYEQYF
TRBJ2-3,NA,NA,TRBV7-9,TGTGCCAGCAGCTTAGCTGGCGTCACAGATACGCAGTATTTT,CASSLAGVTDTQYF
TRBJ2-3,NA,NA,TRBV7-8,TGTGCCAGCAGCCCCGGACTATCAGATACGCAGTATTTT,CASSPGLSDTQYF
TRBJ1-1,NA,NA,TRBV6-6,TGTGCCAGCAGTTACTCAACGAACACTGAAGCTTTCTTT,CASSYSTNTEAFF
TRBJ1-6,TRBD1,NA,TRBV18,TGTGCCAGCTCTCGACCCGGACAGGGAAATTCACCCCTCCACTTT,CASSRPGQGNSPLHF
TRBJ1-2,NA,few,TRBV5-5,TGTGCCAGCAGCTTGGGAGAGGGTGTTGGTGTCTATGGCTACACCTTC,CASSLGEGVGVYGYTF
TRBJ1-1,TRBD1,NA,TRBV30,TGTGCCTGGGGTACACAGGGGGCCGGTTTTCTTACTGAAGCTTTCTTT,CAWGTQGAGFLTEAFF
TRBJ1-1,NA,few,TRBV11-2,TGTGCCAGCAGCCCCGGACGGACTGAAGCTTTCTTT,CASSPGRTEAFF
TRBJ2-5,NA,NA,TRBV13,TGTGCCAGCAGCTTGGGAGCAGATCAAGAGACCCAGTACTTC,CASSLGADQETQYF
TRBJ2-7,TRBD2,NA,TRBV10-3,TGTGCCACTTCCGGGACTAGCGGACTTCACTCCTACGAGCAGTACTTC,CATSGTSGLHSYEQYF
TRBJ1-5,NA,once,TRBV30,TGTGCCTGGAGTGTAAGGGGGGCGGGGGATCAGCCCCAGCATTTT,CAWSVRGAGDQPQHF
TRBJ2-7,NA,few,TRBV7-9,TGTGCCAGCAGCTCTACCCAGATGTACGAGCAGTACTTC,CASSSTQMYEQYF
TRBJ2-7,NA,NA,TRBV14,TGTGCCAGCAGCCTATCGATGGGGCCTTCTACCGAGCAGTACTTC,CASSLSMGPSTEQYF
TRBJ2-2,NA,NA,TRBV4-3,TGCGCCAGCAGCCAAACAGGGACCGGGGAGCTGTTTTTT,CASSQTGTGELFF
TRBJ1-5,NA,NA,TRBV6-1,TGTGCCAGCAGTGACAGTTTTAGCAATCAGCCCCAGCATTTT,CASSDSFSNQPQHF
TRBJ1-1,NA,NA,TRBV29-1,TGCAGCGTCACCTTTCAGGGAAACACTGAAGCTTTCTTT,CSVTFQGNTEAFF
TRBJ2-2,NA,NA,TRBV18,TGTGCCAGCTCAGGGACGTCCCCCGGGGAGCTGTTTTTT,CASSGTSPGELFF
TRBJ1-1,NA,NA,TRBV6-5,TGTGCCAGCAGTTTAGGTGGGTCTGAAGCTTTCTTT,CASSLGGSEAFF
TRBJ2-1,NA,NA,TRBV29-1,TGCAGCGTTGTTATCCGGGGAAATGAGCAGTTCTTC,CSVVIRGNEQFF
TRBJ2-3,TRBD2,NA,TRBV28,TGTGCCAGCAACACGATTAGCGGGAAACCGAGCACAGATACGCAGTATTTT,CASNTISGKPSTDTQYF
TRBJ1-4,TRBD1,NA,TRBV4-1,TGCGCCAGCAGCCAAGGGGACAGACCGAAAAAACTGTTTTTT,CASSQGDRPKKLFF
TRBJ1-1,NA,NA,TRBV25-1,TGTGCCAGCAGTGAAGTCGAAGAAGGTTTGAGAACTGAAGCTTTCTTT,CASSEVEEGLRTEAFF
TRBJ2-1,NA,NA,TRBV19,TGTGCCAGTAGTCGGAGTGGGTCCTACAATGAGCAGTTCTTC,CASSRSGSYNEQFF
TRBJ2-7,TRBD2,NA,TRBV5-1,TGCGCCAGCAGCTTCTTGCGGGGGAGCTCCTACGAGCAGTACTTC,CASSFLRGSSYEQYF
TRBJ1-2,TRBD1,few,TRBV5-5,TGTGCCAGCAGCTGGACGCTGACAGGGCCTGGCTACACCTTC,CASSWTLTGPGYTF
TRBJ1-6,NA,NA,TRBV13,TGTGCCAGCAGCCTCGGGACTTCTCCCCTCCACTTT,CASSLGTSPLHF
TRBJ1-2,TRBD1,NA,TRBV29-1,TGCAGCGCTAGGGGACAGGGGGCTCTGGATGGCTACACCTTC,CSARGQGALDGYTF